This record looks at one T cell receptor beta chain sequence and its context. Its specificity is not known. The data were produced by immunoSEQ multiplex PCR, yet TCRdb's version contains in-frame clones alone and is incomplete. The data contain 35,000 to 45,000 clones, about two thirds of them singletons. The sample comes from a study of vaccination effects on CD4 cells after COVID-19. Study context: All study participants received two doses of BNT162b2 or mRNA-1273 vaccine. Study-wide results and limits: Clones arising from infection and from vaccination showed marked clonal contraction late after vaccination.

After expansion with viral peptide pools in the ViraFEST assay, antigen-specific CD4+ T cells were sequenced. Following a 10-day culture, CD4+ T cells were purified. Between March and December 2020, the person had a SARS-CoV-2 infection that PCR confirmed. This TCR was recovered from a human donor who had a prior SARS-CoV-2 infection. Sample: CD4+ T cells from PBMCs cultured with HCoV-NL63 spike peptides, taken before COVID-19 vaccination.

In DNA form, the CDR3 reads TGTGCCAGCAGCCTGGGACAGGCGAACACCGGGGAGCTGTTTTTT. Translation: CASSLGQANTGELFF. The rearrangement joins TRBV11-3 to TRBJ2-2; TRBD1 matches at 8 bases. Per germline, CDR1 SGHNT and CDR2 YENEEA. This CDR3 has 15 residues. Trimming at V came to 5 bases and at J to 0 bases, leaving 2 bases not matched to a gene.